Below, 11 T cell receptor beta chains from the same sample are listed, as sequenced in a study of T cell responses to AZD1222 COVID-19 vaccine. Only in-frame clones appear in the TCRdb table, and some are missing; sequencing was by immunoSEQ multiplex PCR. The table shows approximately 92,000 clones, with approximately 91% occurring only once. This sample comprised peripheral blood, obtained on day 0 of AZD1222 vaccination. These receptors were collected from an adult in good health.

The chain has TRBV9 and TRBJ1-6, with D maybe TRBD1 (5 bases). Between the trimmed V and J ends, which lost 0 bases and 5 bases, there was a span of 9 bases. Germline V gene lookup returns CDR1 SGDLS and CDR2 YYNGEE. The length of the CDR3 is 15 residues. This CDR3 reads CASSVATGDNSPLHF. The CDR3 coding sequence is TGTGCCAGCAGCGTAGCTACAGGAGATAATTCACCCCTCCACTTT.

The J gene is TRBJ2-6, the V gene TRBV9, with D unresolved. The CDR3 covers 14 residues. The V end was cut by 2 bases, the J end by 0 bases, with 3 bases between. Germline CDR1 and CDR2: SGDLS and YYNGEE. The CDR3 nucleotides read TGTGCCAGCAGCGTCAGCTCTGGGGCCAACGTCCTGACTTTC. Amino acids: CASSVSSGANVLTF.

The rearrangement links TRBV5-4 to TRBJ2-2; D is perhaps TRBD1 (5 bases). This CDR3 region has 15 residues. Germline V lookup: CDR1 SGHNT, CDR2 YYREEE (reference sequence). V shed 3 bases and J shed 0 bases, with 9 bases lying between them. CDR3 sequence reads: CASSSRQTNTGELFF. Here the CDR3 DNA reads TGTGCCAGCAGCTCCCGACAGACGAACACCGGGGAGCTGTTTTTT.

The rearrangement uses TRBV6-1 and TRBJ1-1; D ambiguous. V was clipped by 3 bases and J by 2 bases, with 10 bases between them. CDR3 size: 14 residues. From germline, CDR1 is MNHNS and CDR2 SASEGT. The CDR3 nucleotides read TGTGCCAGCAGTGAGGACGGGCGAAACACTGAAGCTTTCTTT. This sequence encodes CASSEDGRNTEAFF.

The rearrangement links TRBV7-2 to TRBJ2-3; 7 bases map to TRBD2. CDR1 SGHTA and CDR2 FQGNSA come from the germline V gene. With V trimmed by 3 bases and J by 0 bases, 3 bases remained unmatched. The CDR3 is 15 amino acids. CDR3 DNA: TGTGCCAGCAGCTTTAGCGGGCCAAGCACAGATACGCAGTATTTT. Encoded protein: CASSFSGPSTDTQYF.

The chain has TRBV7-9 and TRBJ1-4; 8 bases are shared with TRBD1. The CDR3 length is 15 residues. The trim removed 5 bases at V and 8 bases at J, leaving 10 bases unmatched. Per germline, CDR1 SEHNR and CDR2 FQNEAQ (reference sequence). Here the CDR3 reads CASSTNRGSGEKLFF. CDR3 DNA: TGTGCCAGCAGCACCAACAGGGGGTCTGGGGAAAAACTGTTTTTT.

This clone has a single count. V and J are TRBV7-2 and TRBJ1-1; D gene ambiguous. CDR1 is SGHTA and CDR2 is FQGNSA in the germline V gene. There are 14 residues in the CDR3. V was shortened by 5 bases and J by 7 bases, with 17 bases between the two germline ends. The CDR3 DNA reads TGTGCCAGCAGCCCCCCCCCACCCGGGGATGAAGCTTTCTTT. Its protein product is CASSPPPPGDEAFF.

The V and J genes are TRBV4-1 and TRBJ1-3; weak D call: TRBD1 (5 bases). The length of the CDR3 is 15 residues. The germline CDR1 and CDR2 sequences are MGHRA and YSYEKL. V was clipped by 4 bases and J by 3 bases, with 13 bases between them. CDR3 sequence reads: CASSPQGLVGNTIYF. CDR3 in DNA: TGCGCCAGCAGCCCGCAGGGCCTGGTTGGAAACACCATATATTTT.

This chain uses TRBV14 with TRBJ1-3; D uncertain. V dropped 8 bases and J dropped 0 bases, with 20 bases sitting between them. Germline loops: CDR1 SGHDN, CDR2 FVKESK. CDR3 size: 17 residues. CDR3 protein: CASSALDEPSSGNTIYF. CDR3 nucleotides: TGTGCCAGCTCGGCTTTGGACGAACCTAGCTCTGGAAACACCATATATTTT.

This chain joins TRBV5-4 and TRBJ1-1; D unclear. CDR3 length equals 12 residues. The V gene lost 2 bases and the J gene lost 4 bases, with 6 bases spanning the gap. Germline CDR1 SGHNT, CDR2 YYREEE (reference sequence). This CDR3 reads CASSFLGTEAFF. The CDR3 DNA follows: TGTGCCAGCAGCTTTTTGGGCACTGAAGCTTTCTTT.

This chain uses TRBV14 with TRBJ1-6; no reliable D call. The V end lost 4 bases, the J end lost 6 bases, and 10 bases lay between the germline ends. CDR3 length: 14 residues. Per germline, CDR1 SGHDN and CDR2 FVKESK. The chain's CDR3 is CASSPRRTNSPLHF. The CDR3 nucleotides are TGTGCCAGCAGCCCCCGACGGACTAATTCACCCCTCCACTTT. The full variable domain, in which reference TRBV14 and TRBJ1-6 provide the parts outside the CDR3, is EAGVTQFPSHSVIEKGQTVTLRCDPISGHDNLYWYRRVMGKEIKFLLHFVKESKQDESGMPNNRFLAERTGGTYSTLKVQPAELEDSGVYFCASSPRRTNSPLHFGNGTRLTVT.